The 3 T cell receptor beta chains below were found in one sample sequenced in a study of blood T cell repertoires in COVID-19. Clones were sequenced by immunoSEQ multiplex PCR, and TCRdb holds only the in-frame ones, with some missing. The table has 90,000 to 150,000 clones, approximately 90% seen once. Material for sequencing was peripheral blood. The receptor source for this set is a human donor with acute or convalescent COVID-19. The donor label of this sample is uncertain.

The V call is TRBV6-2 or TRBV6-3, the J call TRBJ2-6; TRBD2 is a possible D gene (7 bases). CDR1 and CDR2 from the germline V gene are MNHEY and SVGEGT. Trimming cost V 4 bases and J 2 bases, with 18 bases left between them. The CDR3 length is 18 residues. The CDR3 loop reads CASSWGTSGGPGANVLTF. Written as DNA, the CDR3 is TGTGCCAGCAGTTGGGGCACTTCCGGGGGGCCTGGGGCCAACGTCCTGACTTTC.

A few counts support this clone. The CDR3 sequence: CASSPWTSVTEQFF. The CDR3 DNA reads TGTGCCAGCAGCCCCTGGACTAGCGTGACTGAGCAGTTCTTC. The gene calls are TRBV3-1 (or the pseudogene TRBV3-2) and TRBJ2-1, with 9 bases that match TRBD2. The ends lost 4 bases at V and 9 bases at J; junction bases unmatched: 7. Per the germline V gene, CDR1 is LGHDT and CDR2 is YNNKEL (reference sequence). This CDR3 comprises 14 residues.

This chain joins TRBV3-1 (or the pseudogene TRBV3-2) and TRBJ1-5; D unclear. Germline loops: CDR1 LGHDT, CDR2 YNNKEL (reference sequence). The CDR3 contains 15 residues. The ends were cut back, 0 bases at V and 3 bases at J, with 9 bases in the middle. DNA of the CDR3: TGTGCCAGCAGCCAAGATTTGAGTACCAATCAGCCCCAGCATTTT. It is translated as CASSQDLSTNQPQHF.